The sequence of this TCR beta chain was determined in a study of blood T cell repertoires in COVID-19. Looking at the study overall: Acute and convalescent COVID-19 samples came from the United States, Italy and Spain.

In the original analysis: Scientists estimated how many nucleated cells there were by amplifying reference gene primers. The method was immunoSEQ multiplex PCR; TCRdb's version includes in-frame clones alone and lacks a portion of them. The V and J calls and the clone size are those of that table, but D and trimming were determined from the DNA. The sample contains around 29,000 clones, 70% to 90% of which appear only once. CDR1 is SGHTS and CDR2 is YDEGEE in the germline V gene. CDR3 length: 14 amino acids. The ends were cut back, 0 bases at V and 4 bases at J, with 10 bases in the middle. This clone occurred once.

Sequencing was done on a sample of peripheral blood. The sequence derives from a man in his 70s with active COVID-19. This chain links TRBV5-8 with TRBJ1-2; D ambiguous. For the CDR3, the DNA is TGTGCCAGCAGCTTGGAGAGAAATAGCTATGGCTACACCTTC. It codes for CASSLERNSYGYTF.